Shown below are 21 T cell receptor beta chains from a single sample sequenced in a study of CD8+CD57+ T cells in acquired aplastic anemia. Profiling that covered TCR beta VDJ and CDR3 relied on genomic DNA as its template. TCRdb ran MiXCR on the reads and lists one entry per CDR3 protein. Among hundreds of thousands of distinct CDR3 sequences listed, under 40% were seen once. Patients who underwent sequencing had shown CD8+CD57+ cell expansion by flow cytometry. The sequenced sample was sorted CD4+, CD8+, or CD8+CD57+ T cells (not recorded which) from PBMCs. All receptors come from a human donor with aplastic anemia.

A remark on this clonotype: This may be a read error, as it is one base from a much larger clone. The V and J genes are TRBV19 and TRBJ1-2; TRBD1 might be the D (6 bases). The CDR3 is 14 residues long. The germline V gene encodes CDR1 LNHDA and CDR2 SQIVND (reference sequence). CDR3 residues: CTSTNTAGALAYTF. In nucleotides, the CDR3 is TGTACCAGTACCAACACGGCGGGGGCGCTGGCCTACACCTTC.

Worth noting for this clonotype: Germline is not matched at one junction end, which may reflect a read error. The chain uses TRBV9 and TRBJ2-3; 8 bases agree with TRBD1. The length of the CDR3 is 15 residues. Looked up from germline, CDR1 is SGDLS and CDR2 is YYNGEE. Here the CDR3 DNA reads TGTGCCAGCCGCGTAGCAGGGGGCCGCACAGATACGCAGTATTTT. Translation gives CASRVAGGRTDTQYF.

This clonotype has a handful of counts. Its ends do not fully match the called genes, so a read error is possible. The chain joins TRBV10-3 to TRBJ1-2; a weak D match, TRBD1 (5 bases). This CDR3 has 15 amino acids. Per germline, CDR1 ENHRY and CDR2 SYGVKD. For the CDR3, the DNA is TGTGTCATCAGTGAGGGGCGACGGGCCGCACAGGGCTACACCTTC. This codes for CVISEGRRAAQGYTF.

V usage is TRBV20-1 and J usage is TRBJ1-2, with D possibly TRBD1 on 6 matching bases. Per the germline V gene, CDR1 is DFQATT and CDR2 is SNEGSKA (reference sequence). Trimming took 1 base from V and 8 from J, leaving 23 bases between them. This CDR3 region has 16 residues. This CDR3 is CSARVSVGGYRDGYTF. CDR3 sequence (DNA): TGCAGTGCTAGAGTATCGGTAGGGGGTTATAGGGACGGCTACACCTTC.

The chain has TRBV28 and TRBJ2-2; TRBD1 agrees at 7 bases. Losses at the gene ends were 8 bases for V and 0 bases for J; bases not matched to a gene: 3. The CDR3 loop spans 14 amino acids. Germline-derived CDR1 and CDR2 are MDHEN and SYDVKM. CDR3 nucleotide sequence: TGTGCCAGCGTGGACAGGACGAACACCGGGGAGCTGTTTTTT. Translating gives CASVDRTNTGELFF.

V gene TRBV6-1 combines with J gene TRBJ1-1; TRBD1 matches 9 bases. The CDR3 sequence is 13 residues long. CDR1 is MNHNS and CDR2 is SASEGT in the germline V gene. The V and J ends lost 7 bases and 7 bases, in that order; junction bases with no gene match: 7. The CDR3 region is CASTRDRVSEAFF. In DNA form, the CDR3 reads TGTGCCAGCACCCGGGACAGGGTGAGTGAAGCTTTCTTT.

This clonotype was counted a few times. This chain uses TRBV7-9 with TRBJ2-7; D is unresolved. V lost 6 bases to trimming and J lost 9 bases, with 24 bases between them. This CDR3 is 15 amino acids long. Germline V gene lookup returns CDR1 SEHNR and CDR2 FQNEAQ (reference sequence). DNA of the CDR3: TGTGCCAGCAGTCCCCCGCCCCCCCACCCCACTCGGCAGTACTTC. Its translation is CASSPPPPHPTRQYF.

This clonotype was seen a handful of times. This sequence joins TRBV4-3 and TRBJ1-4; D gene ambiguous. Germline CDR1 and CDR2: LGHNA and YSLEER. CDR3 length equals 14 residues. V dropped 1 base and J dropped 1 base, with 4 bases sitting between them. The CDR3 reads CASSQAGTNEKLFF. As DNA, the CDR3 is TGCGCCAGCAGCCAAGCCGGAACTAATGAAAAACTGTTTTTT.

J is TRBJ2-1 and V is TRBV15; no clear D. Trimming stripped 1 base from V and 8 bases from J, with 6 bases between. CDR3 size: 12 residues. The V gene's germline CDR1 is LNHNV and CDR2 YYDKDF (reference sequence). CDR3: CATSRGQDEQFF. The CDR3 DNA sequence: TGTGCCACCAGCAGAGGTCAAGATGAGCAGTTCTTC.

A few counts support this clonotype. The junction differs from germline at one of its ends, possibly a read error. The rearrangement uses TRBV4-3 and TRBJ1-3; TRBD1 matches at 10 bases. The germline V gene has CDR1 LGHNA and CDR2 YSLEER. The CDR3 consists of 15 residues. For the CDR3, the DNA is TGCGCCAGCAGCAAAGACAGGGGGCCTGGAAACACCATATATTTT. Amino acid sequence: CASSKDRGPGNTIYF.

The genes are TRBV19 and TRBJ1-1; D gene uncertain. Germline CDR1 LNHDA, CDR2 SQIVND (reference sequence). There are 12 residues in the CDR3. Between the trimmed V and J ends, which lost 9 bases and 11 bases, there was a span of 19 bases. CDR3 in amino acids: CASREEDGKAFF. CDR3 DNA sequence: TGTGCCAGCCGGGAGGAGGACGGAAAGGCTTTCTTT.

The chain is built from TRBV9 and TRBJ1-1, with a tentative D call TRBD1 (6 bases). The CDR3 extends over 13 amino acids. Germline CDR1 and CDR2: SGDLS and YYNGEE. V gave up 0 bases and J gave up 3 bases, with 6 bases separating them. As DNA, the CDR3 is TGTGCCAGCAGCGTAGGACAGGACACTGAAGCTTTCTTT. Encoded protein: CASSVGQDTEAFF.

As for this clonotype: One base away lies a much larger clone, so this may be a sequencing read error. V is TRBV29-1 and J is TRBJ2-1, with 11 bases fitting TRBD2. CDR1 SQVTM and CDR2 ANQGSEA come from the germline V gene. The CDR3 contains 15 residues. With V trimmed by 4 bases and J by 7 bases, 9 bases remained unmatched. The CDR3 loop is CSVGQLAGAGNEQFF. CDR3 bases: TGCAGCGTTGGGCAACTAGCGGGAGCGGGGAATGAGCAGTTCTTC.

The rearrangement links TRBV25-1 to TRBJ1-1; D gene unclear. This CDR3 contains 15 residues. V gave up 3 bases and J gave up 1 base, with 12 bases separating them. Germline CDR1 reads MGHDK; CDR2 reads SYGVNS. CDR3 DNA sequence: TGTGCCAGCAGTGACGCGCTCGGCGGGAACACTGAAGCTTTCTTT. Translation gives CASSDALGGNTEAFF.

This clonotype was detected many times. The chain links TRBV11-2 to TRBJ1-1, with D perhaps TRBD1 (6 bases). Germline assignment: CDR1 SGHAT and CDR2 FQNNGV. This CDR3 is 15 amino acids long. Between the trimmed V and J ends, which lost 0 bases and 3 bases, there was a span of 11 bases. CDR3 DNA sequence: TGTGCCAGCAGCTTAGAGGGGGCCCGGGACACTGAAGCTTTCTTT. Its protein product is CASSLEGARDTEAFF.

At least ten counts were recorded for this clonotype. The V call is TRBV20-1, the J call TRBJ2-7; 7 positions agree with TRBD1. This CDR3 contains 13 residues. After removal of 2 bases from V and 7 bases from J, the junction contained 8 bases not matched to a gene. Germline V lookup: CDR1 DFQATT, CDR2 SNEGSKA (reference sequence). CDR3 nucleotides: TGCAGTGCTAGATCAGGGGGAACCTTGGAGCAGTACTTC. The encoded protein is CSARSGGTLEQYF.

This clonotype was counted at least ten times. The genes are TRBV2 and TRBJ1-3; possible D gene TRBD1, 6 bases. Germline V CDR1 and CDR2: SNHLY, FYNNEI. Trimming took off 4 bases at V and 2 bases at J, with 6 bases between the two ends. The CDR3 has 13 amino acids. The chain's CDR3 is CASSAGAGNTIYF. In DNA form, the CDR3 reads TGTGCCAGCAGTGCAGGGGCTGGAAACACCATATATTTT.

This rearrangement joins TRBV20-1 to TRBJ2-3; 12 nucleotides align to TRBD2. Germline V gene lookup returns CDR1 DFQATT and CDR2 SNEGSKA (reference sequence). Trimming at V came to 7 bases and at J to 3 bases, leaving 8 bases not matched to a gene. This CDR3 is built from 15 residues. CDR3 coding DNA: TGCAGTGGCGCGTCCCTAGCGGGGGGGACAGATACGCAGTATTTT. Its protein is CSGASLAGGTDTQYF.

This clonotype was seen ten or more times. The chain combines TRBV7-8 with TRBJ1-6; D call uncertain. The V and J ends lost 5 bases and 4 bases respectively, with 15 bases between them. Germline V lookup: CDR1 SGHVS, CDR2 FQNEAQ. This CDR3 has 16 amino acids. CDR3 in DNA: TGTGCCAGCAGCCAGAACCGGGCAGAGTATAATTCACCCCTCCACTTT. This gives the protein CASSQNRAEYNSPLHF. The full variable domain, in which reference TRBV7-8 and TRBJ1-6 provide the parts outside the CDR3, is GAGVSQSPRYKVAKRGQDVALRCDPISGHVSLFWYQQALGQGPEFLTYFQNEAQLDKSGLPSDRFFAERPEGSVSTLKIQRTQQEDSAVYLCASSQNRAEYNSPLHFGNGTRLTVT.

The table lists this clonotype with many counts. This sequence joins TRBV2 and TRBJ1-2; 7 nucleotides match TRBD1. V lost 5 bases to trimming and J lost 6 bases; unmatched junction nucleotides: 6. CDR3 length: 13 amino acids. Germline V gene lookup returns CDR1 SNHLY and CDR2 FYNNEI. CDR3 DNA sequence: TGTGCCAGCAGTCAACAGGGGACAGATGGCTACACCTTC. Translation: CASSQQGTDGYTF.

A word on this clonotype: Being one base from a much bigger clone, this may be a read error. The V gene is TRBV19, the J gene TRBJ2-7; 7 nucleotides match TRBD1. V lost 9 bases and J lost 3; bases outside the gene matches: 11. From germline, CDR1 is LNHDA and CDR2 SQIVND (reference sequence). The CDR3 is made up of 14 amino acids. CDR3 in amino acids: CASSLEGQYYEQYF. The CDR3 DNA is TGTGCCAGCAGCTTAGAGGGACAGTACTACGAGCAGTACTTC. Variable domain in full (rest from reference TRBV19 and TRBJ2-7): DGGITQSPKYLFRKEGQNVTLSCEQNLNHDAMYWYRQDPGQGLRLIYYSQIVNDFQKGDIAEGYSVSREKKESFPLTVTSAQKNPTAFYLCASSLEGQYYEQYFGPGTRLTVT.